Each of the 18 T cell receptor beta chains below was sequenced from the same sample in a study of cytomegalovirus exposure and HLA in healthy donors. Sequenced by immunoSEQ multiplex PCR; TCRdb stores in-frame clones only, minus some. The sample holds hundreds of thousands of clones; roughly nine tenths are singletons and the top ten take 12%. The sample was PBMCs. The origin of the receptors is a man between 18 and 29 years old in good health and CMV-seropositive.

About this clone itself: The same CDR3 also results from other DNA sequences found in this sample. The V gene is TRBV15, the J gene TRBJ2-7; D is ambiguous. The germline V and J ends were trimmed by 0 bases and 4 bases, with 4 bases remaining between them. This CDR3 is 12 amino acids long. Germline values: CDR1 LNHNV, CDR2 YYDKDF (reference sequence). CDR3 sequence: CATSRDRYEQYF. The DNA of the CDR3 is TGTGCCACCAGCAGAGACCGGTACGAGCAGTACTTC. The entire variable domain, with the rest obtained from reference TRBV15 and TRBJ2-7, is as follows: DAMVIQNPRYQVTQFGKPVTLSCSQTLNHNVMYWYQQKSSQAPKLLFHYYDKDFNNEADTPDNFQSRRPNTSFCFLDIRSPGLGDTAMYLCATSRDRYEQYFGPGTRLTVT.

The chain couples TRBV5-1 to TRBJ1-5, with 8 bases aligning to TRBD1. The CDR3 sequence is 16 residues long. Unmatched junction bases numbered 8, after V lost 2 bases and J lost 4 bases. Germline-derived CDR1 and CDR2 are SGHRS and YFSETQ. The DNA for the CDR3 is TGCGCCAGCAGCTTTTTCAGGGGGCGAGGGAATCAGCCCCAGCATTTT. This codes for CASSFFRGRGNQPQHF.

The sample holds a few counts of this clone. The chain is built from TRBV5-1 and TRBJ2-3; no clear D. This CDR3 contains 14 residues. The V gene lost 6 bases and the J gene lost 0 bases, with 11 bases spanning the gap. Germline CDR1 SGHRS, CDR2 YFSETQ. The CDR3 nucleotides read TGCGCCAGCAAACAGTTGACTAGCACAGATACGCAGTATTTT. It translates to CASKQLTSTDTQYF.

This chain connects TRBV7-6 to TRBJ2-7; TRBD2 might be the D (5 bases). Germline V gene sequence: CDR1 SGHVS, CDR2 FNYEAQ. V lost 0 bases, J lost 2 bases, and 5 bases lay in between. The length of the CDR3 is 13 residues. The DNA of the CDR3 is TGTGCCAGCAGCTTAGCGGAGGCCTACGAGCAGTACTTC. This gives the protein CASSLAEAYEQYF.

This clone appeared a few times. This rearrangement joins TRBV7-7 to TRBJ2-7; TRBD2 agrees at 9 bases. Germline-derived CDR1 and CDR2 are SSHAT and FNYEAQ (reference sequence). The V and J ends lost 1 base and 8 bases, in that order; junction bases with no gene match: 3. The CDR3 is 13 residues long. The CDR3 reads CASSLVAGGKQYF. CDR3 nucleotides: TGTGCCAGCAGCTTAGTCGCGGGGGGGAAGCAGTACTTC.

CDR3 region: CASSTTSGRETQYF. CDR3 in DNA: TGTGCCAGCAGTACGACTAGCGGGAGAGAGACCCAGTACTTC. The chain carries TRBV6-6 and TRBJ2-5, with 12 bases aligning to TRBD2. The CDR3 runs to 14 residues. The V segment lost 5 bases and the J segment 4 bases; nucleotides outside the gene matches: 2. Germline values: CDR1 MNHNY, CDR2 SVGAGI (reference sequence).

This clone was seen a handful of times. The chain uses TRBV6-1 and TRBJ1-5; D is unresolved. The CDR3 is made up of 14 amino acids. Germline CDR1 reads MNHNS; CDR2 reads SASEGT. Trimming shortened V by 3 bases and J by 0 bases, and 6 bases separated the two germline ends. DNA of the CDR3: TGTGCCAGCAGTGATCGGGATAGCAATCAGCCCCAGCATTTT. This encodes CASSDRDSNQPQHF.

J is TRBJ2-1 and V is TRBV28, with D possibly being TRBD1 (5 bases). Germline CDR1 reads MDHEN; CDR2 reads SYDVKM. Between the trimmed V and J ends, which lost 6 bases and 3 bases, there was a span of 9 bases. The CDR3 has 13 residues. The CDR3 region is CASRVDSYNEQFF. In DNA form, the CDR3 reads TGTGCCAGCAGAGTAGACAGCTACAATGAGCAGTTCTTC.

The CDR3 loop reads CASSPGLFITGELFF. CDR3 in DNA: TGCGCCAGCAGCCCGGGACTTTTCATCACCGGGGAGCTGTTTTTT. This chain links TRBV5-1 with TRBJ2-2; possible D gene TRBD2, 6 bases. In germline, CDR1 is SGHRS, CDR2 YFSETQ. V was pared by 4 bases and J by 4 bases, with 14 bases between. CDR3 length: 15 residues.

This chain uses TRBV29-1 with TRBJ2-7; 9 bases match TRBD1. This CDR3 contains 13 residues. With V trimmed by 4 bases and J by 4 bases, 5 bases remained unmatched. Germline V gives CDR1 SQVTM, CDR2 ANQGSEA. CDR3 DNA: TGCAGCGTTGCGGGACAGGGACCATACGAGCAGTACTTC. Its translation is CSVAGQGPYEQYF.

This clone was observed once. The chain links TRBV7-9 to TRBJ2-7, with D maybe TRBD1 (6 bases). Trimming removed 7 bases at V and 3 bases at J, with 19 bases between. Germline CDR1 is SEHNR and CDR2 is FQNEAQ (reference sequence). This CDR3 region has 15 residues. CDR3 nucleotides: TGTGCCAGCATCCGAGACAGGTTTCTGGACTACGAGCAGTACTTC. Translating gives CASIRDRFLDYEQYF.

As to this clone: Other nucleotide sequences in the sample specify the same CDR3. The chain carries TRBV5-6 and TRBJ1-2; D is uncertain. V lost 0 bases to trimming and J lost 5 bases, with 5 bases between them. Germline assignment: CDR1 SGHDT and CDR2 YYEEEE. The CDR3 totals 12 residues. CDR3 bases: TGTGCCAGCAGCTTGGCTGGGTATGGCTACACCTTC. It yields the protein CASSLAGYGYTF.

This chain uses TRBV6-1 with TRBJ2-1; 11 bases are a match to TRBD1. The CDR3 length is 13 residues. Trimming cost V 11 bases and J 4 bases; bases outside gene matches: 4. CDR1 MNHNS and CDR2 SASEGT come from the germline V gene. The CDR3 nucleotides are TGTGCCGGACAGGGGGCGGATTACAATGAGCAGTTCTTC. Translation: CAGQGADYNEQFF.

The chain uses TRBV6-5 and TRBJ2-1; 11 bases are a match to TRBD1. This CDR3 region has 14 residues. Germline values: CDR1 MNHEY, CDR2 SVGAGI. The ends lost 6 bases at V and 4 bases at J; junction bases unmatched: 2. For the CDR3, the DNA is TGTGCCAGCAGCCGGGACAGGGGGTACAATGAGCAGTTCTTC. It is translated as CASSRDRGYNEQFF.

The CDR3: CASSAPHRAGIHGYTF. Written as DNA, the CDR3 is TGTGCCAGCAGTGCTCCTCACAGGGCCGGCATACATGGCTACACCTTC. This chain joins TRBV28 and TRBJ1-2; possibly TRBD1 for D (6 bases). The CDR3 has 16 residues. V lost 5 bases, J lost 6 bases, and 22 bases lay in between. Germline lookup yields CDR1 MDHEN and CDR2 SYDVKM.

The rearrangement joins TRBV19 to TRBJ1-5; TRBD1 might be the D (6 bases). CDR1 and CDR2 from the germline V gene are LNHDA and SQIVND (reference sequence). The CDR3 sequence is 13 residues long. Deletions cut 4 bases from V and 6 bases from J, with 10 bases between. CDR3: CASSNRDGQPQHF. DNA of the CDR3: TGTGCCAGTAGTAACAGGGACGGTCAGCCCCAGCATTTT.

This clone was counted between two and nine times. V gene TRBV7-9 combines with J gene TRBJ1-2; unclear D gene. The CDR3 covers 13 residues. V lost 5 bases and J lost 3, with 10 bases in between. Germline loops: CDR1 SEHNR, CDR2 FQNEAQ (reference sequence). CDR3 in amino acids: CASSQGWDYGYTF. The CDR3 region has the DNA TGTGCCAGCAGCCAAGGATGGGACTATGGCTACACCTTC.

CDR3 coding DNA: TGTGCCAGCAGTACGACAGGGGGCAGCTACAATGAGCAGTTCTTC. Its protein product is CASSTTGGSYNEQFF. V usage is TRBV25-1 and J usage is TRBJ2-1; 10 bases map to TRBD1. V dropped 5 bases and J dropped 3; count of bases not matched to a gene: 4. Germline lookup yields CDR1 MGHDK and CDR2 SYGVNS. This CDR3 comprises 15 residues.